This T cell receptor beta chain was identified during a study of OX40 agonist ivuxolimab in advanced cancers. Points from the study as a whole: A proportion of nonresponders additionally exhibited low normalized T-cell clonal expansion.

The CDR3 has 14 residues. Germline loops: CDR1 SGHDT, CDR2 YYEEEE. V was trimmed by 6 bases and J by 10 bases, leaving 22 bases between them. Repertoires were generated with immunoSEQ multiplex PCR, while TCRdb's copy carries only in-frame clones and drops some. Of some 86,000 clones in the sample, around 94% are singletons; the top ten hold 8.5% to 10%. Points on this clone: Its target is unknown.

The TCR sequence derives from an adult with an advanced solid tumor such as melanoma, head and neck, liver or kidney cancer. V usage is TRBV5-6 and J usage is TRBJ1-1; tentatively, D is TRBD1 (5 bases). Sequenced here: CD4+ or CD8+ T cells sorted from blood, sampled in a trial of the OX40 agonist ivuxolimab. CDR3 region: CASNILGDRVGAFF. The CDR3 DNA reads TGTGCCAGCAACATCCTAGGGGATCGAGTGGGAGCTTTCTTT.